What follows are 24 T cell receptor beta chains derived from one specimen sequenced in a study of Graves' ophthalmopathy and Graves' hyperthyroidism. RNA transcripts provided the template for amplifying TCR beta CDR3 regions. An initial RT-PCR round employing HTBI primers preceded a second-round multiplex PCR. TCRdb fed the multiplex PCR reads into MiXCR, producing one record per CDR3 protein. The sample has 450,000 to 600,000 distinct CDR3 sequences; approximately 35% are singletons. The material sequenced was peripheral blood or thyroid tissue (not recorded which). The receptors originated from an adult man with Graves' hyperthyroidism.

The DNA of the CDR3 is TGTGCCAGCAGCTTAGAATTGGGACAGGCGTACTTC. Translating it yields CASSLELGQAYF. The V call is TRBV7-9, the J call TRBJ2-7; 8 bases match TRBD1. Unmatched junction bases numbered 5, after V lost 1 base and J lost 12 bases. Germline loops: CDR1 SEHNR, CDR2 FQNEAQ (reference sequence). The CDR3 spans 12 residues.

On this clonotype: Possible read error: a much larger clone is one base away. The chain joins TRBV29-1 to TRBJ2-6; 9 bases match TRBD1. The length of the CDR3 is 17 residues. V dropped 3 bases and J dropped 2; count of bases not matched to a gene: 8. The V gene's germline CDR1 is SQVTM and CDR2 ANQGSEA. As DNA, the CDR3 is TGCAGCGTTGAGTTAGAGGACAGGGGCACTGGGGCCAACGTCCTGACTTTC. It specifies CSVELEDRGTGANVLTF.

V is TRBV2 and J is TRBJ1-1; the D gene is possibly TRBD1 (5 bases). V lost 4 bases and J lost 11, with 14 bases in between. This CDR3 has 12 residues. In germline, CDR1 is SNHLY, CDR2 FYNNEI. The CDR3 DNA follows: TGTGCCAGCAGTGTGGAGGGGCGCGGTGCTTTCTTT. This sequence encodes CASSVEGRGAFF.

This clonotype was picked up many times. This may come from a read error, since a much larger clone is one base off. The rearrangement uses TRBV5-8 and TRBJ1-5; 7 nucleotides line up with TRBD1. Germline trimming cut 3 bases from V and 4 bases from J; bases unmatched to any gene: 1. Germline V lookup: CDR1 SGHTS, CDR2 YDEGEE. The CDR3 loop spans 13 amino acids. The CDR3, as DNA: TGTGCCAGCAGCTCGGGACAGAATCAGCCCCAGCATTTT. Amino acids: CASSSGQNQPQHF. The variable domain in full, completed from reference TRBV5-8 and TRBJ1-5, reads EAGVTQSPTHLIKTRGQQATLRCSPISGHTSVYWYQQALGLGLQFLLWYDEGEERNRGNFPPRFSGRQFPNYSSELNVNALELEDSALYLCASSSGQNQPQHFGDGTRLSIL.

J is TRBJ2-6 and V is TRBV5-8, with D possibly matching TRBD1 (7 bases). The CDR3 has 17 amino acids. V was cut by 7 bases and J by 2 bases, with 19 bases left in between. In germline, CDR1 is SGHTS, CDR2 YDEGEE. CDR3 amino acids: CASALPQGGPGANVLTF. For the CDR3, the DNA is TGTGCCAGCGCTCTACCCCAGGGGGGCCCTGGGGCCAACGTCCTGACTTTC.

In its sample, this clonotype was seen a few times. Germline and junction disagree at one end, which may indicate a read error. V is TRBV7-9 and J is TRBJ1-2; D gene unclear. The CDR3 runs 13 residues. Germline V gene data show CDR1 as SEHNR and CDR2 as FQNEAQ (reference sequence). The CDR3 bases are TGTGCCAGCAGCTTAGAAGGCGTCTATGGCTGCACCTTC. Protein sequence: CASSLEGVYGCTF.

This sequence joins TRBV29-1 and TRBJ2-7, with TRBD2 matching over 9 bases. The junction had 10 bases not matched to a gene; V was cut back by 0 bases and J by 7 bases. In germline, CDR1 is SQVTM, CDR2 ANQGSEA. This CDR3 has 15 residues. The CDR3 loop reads CSVEDGLAGYNEQYF. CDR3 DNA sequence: TGCAGCGTTGAAGATGGGCTAGCGGGATACAATGAGCAGTACTTC.

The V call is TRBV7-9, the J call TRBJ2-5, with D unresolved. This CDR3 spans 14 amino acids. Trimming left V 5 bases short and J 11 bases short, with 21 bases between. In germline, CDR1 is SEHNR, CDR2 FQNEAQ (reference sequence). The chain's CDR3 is CASSPDQVTDTQYF. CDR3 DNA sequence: TGTGCCAGCAGCCCGGACCAGGTCACAGATACGCAGTACTTC.

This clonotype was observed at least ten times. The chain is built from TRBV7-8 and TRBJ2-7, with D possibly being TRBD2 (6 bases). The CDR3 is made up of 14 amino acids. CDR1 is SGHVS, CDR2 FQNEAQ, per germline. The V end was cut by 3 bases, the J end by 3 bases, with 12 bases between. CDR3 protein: CASSFGGGSYEQYF. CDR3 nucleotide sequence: TGTGCCAGCAGCTTCGGGGGAGGCAGCTACGAGCAGTACTTC.

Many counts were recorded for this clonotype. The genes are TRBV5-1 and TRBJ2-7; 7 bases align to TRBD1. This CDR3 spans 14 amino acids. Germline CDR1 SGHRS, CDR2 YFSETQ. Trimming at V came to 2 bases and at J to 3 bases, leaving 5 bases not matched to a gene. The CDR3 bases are TGCGCCAGCAGCTTAGGGACAGCCAACTACGAGCAGTACTTC. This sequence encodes CASSLGTANYEQYF.

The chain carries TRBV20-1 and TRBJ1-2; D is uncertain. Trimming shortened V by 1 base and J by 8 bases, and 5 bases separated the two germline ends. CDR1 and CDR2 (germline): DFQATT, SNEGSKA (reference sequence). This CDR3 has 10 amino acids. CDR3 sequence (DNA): TGCAGTGCTAGAGGGATGGGCTACACCTTC. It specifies CSARGMGYTF.

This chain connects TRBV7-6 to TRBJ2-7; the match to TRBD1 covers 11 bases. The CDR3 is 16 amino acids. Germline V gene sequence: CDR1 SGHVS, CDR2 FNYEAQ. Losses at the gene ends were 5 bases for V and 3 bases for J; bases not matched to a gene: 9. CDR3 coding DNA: TGTGCCAGCAGCCAAGGCCGGGACAGGGGGGACTACGAGCAGTACTTC. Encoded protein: CASSQGRDRGDYEQYF.

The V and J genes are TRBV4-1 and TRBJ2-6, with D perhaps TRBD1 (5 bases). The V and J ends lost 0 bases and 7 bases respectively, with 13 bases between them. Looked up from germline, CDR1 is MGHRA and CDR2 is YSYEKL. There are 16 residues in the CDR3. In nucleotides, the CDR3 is TGCGCCAGCAGCCAAGACGTCGACAGAAGAGCCAACGTCCTGACTTTC. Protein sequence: CASSQDVDRRANVLTF.

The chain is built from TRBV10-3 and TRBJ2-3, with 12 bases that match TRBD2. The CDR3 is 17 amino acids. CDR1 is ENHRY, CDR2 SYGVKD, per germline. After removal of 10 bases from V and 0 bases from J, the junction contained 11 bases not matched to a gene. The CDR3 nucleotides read TGTGCCAGCAGACGACTAGCGGGGGCACCTAGCACAGATACGCAGTATTTT. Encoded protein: CASRRLAGAPSTDTQYF.

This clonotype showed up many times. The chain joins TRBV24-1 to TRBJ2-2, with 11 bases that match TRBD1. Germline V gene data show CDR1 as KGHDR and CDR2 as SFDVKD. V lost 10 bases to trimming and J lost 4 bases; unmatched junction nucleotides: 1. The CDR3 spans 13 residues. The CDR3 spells CATGTGGTGELFF. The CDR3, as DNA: TGTGCCACAGGGACAGGGGGCACCGGGGAGCTGTTTTTT.

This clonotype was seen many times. For the CDR3, the DNA is TGTGCCAGCAGCCTCTCGAGATCACAAGAGACCCAGTACTTC. This translates into CASSLSRSQETQYF. The V and J genes are TRBV7-6 and TRBJ2-5; D gene uncertain. V was pared by 5 bases and J by 2 bases, with 12 bases between. The CDR3 runs to 14 residues. The germline CDR1 and CDR2 sequences are SGHVS and FNYEAQ. The complete variable domain, with remaining parts taken from reference TRBV7-6 and TRBJ2-5, reads GAGVSQSPRYKVTKRGQDVALRCDPISGHVSLYWYRQALGQGPEFLTYFNYEAQQDKSGLPNDRFSAERPEGSISTLTIQRTEQRDSAMYRCASSLSRSQETQYFGPGTRLLVL.

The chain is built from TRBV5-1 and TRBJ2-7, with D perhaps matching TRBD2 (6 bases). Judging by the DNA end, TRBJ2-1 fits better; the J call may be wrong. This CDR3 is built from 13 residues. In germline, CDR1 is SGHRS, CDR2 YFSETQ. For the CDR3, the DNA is TGCGCCAGCTCCATCGGACTACCCAATGAGCAGTTCTTC. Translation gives CASSIGLPNEQFF.

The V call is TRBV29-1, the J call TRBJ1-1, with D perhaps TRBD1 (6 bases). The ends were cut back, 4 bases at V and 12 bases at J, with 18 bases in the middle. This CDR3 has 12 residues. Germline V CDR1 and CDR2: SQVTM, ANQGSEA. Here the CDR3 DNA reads TGCAGCGTTGTGGACGAAACAGGGCAAACTTTCTTT. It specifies CSVVDETGQTFF.

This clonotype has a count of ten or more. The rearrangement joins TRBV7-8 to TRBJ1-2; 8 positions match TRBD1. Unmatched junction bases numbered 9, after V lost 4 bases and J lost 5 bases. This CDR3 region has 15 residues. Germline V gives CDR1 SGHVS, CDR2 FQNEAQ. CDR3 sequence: CASSSIDRGGYGYTF. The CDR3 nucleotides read TGTGCCAGCAGCTCCATAGACAGGGGCGGGTATGGCTACACCTTC.

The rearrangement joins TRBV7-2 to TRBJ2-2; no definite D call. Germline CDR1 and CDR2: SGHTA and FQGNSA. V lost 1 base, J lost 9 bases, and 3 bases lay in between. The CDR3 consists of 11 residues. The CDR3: CASSLVWELFF. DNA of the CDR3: TGTGCCAGCAGCTTAGTATGGGAGCTGTTTTTT.

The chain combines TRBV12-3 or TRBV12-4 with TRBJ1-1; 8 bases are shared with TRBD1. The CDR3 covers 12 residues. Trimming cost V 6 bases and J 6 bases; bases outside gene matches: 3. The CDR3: CASRTGVAEAFF. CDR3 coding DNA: TGTGCCAGCAGGACAGGGGTGGCTGAAGCTTTCTTT.

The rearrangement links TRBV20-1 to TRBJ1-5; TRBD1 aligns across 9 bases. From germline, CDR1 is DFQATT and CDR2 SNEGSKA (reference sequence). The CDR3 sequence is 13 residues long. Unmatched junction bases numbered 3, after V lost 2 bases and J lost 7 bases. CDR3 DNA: TGCAGTGCTAGACAACAGGGGGCACAGCCCCAGCATTTT. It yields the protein CSARQQGAQPQHF.

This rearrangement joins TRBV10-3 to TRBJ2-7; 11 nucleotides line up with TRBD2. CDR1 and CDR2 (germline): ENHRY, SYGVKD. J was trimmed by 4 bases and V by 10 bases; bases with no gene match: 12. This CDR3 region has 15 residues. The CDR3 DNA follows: TGTGCCAGCAGCCTTACTAGCGGGGGTACTTACGAGCAGTACTTC. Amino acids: CASSLTSGGTYEQYF.

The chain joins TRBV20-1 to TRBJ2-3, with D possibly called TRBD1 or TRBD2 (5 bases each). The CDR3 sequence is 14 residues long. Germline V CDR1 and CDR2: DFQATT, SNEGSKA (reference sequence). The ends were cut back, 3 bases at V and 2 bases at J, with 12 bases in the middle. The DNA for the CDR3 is TGCAGTGCTAGGGGGACGGTGACCACAGATACGCAGTATTTT. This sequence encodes CSARGTVTTDTQYF.